Each of the 4 T cell receptor beta chains below was sequenced from the same sample in a study of blood T cell repertoires in COVID-19. Here immunoSEQ multiplex PCR was the method, and the copy in TCRdb shows in-frame clones only, minus some. This sample has roughly 250,000 clones, with around 87% found just once. Sequencing used PBMCs or T cells enriched from blood (not recorded which). The origin of the receptors is a woman aged 50 to 60 who had recovered from COVID-19.

The table lists this clone with a count of one. The chain employs TRBV4-1 and TRBJ1-1; D unresolved. CDR3 length equals 15 residues. Trimming pared 2 bases from V and 0 bases from J, leaving 10 bases between. The germline CDR1 and CDR2 sequences are MGHRA and YSYEKL. This CDR3 reads CASSQMTTMNTEAFF. CDR3 nucleotides: TGCGCCAGCAGCCAAATGACGACTATGAACACTGAAGCTTTCTTT.

This clone was recorded a few times. The chain is built from TRBV11-3 and TRBJ2-2; no reliable D call. Deletions cut 6 bases from V and 6 bases from J, with 8 bases between. The CDR3 covers 12 residues. Germline V CDR1 and CDR2: SGHNT, YENEEA. Here the CDR3 reads CASSRRSGELFF. The CDR3 DNA follows: TGTGCCAGCAGTCGGCGGTCCGGGGAGCTGTTTTTT.

The V call is TRBV5-4, the J call TRBJ2-3; D is perhaps TRBD2 (5 bases). This CDR3 has 16 residues. V lost 4 bases, J lost 1 base, and 16 bases lay in between. Germline assignment: CDR1 SGHNT and CDR2 YYREEE (reference sequence). In DNA form, the CDR3 reads TGTGCCAGCAGCCTAGGACCTGGGCGGGGCACAGATACGCAGTATTTT. Translation gives CASSLGPGRGTDTQYF.

The CDR3, as DNA: TGTGCCAGCAGCTCGAGACTAGCGGGAGTATCATCCTACAATGAGCAGTTCTTC. It is translated as CASSSRLAGVSSYNEQFF. This chain connects TRBV13 to TRBJ2-1; TRBD2 aligns across 12 bases. Germline V lookup: CDR1 PRHDT, CDR2 FYEKMQ (reference sequence). The CDR3 has 18 amino acids. Germline trimming cut 4 bases from V and 1 base from J; bases unmatched to any gene: 8.